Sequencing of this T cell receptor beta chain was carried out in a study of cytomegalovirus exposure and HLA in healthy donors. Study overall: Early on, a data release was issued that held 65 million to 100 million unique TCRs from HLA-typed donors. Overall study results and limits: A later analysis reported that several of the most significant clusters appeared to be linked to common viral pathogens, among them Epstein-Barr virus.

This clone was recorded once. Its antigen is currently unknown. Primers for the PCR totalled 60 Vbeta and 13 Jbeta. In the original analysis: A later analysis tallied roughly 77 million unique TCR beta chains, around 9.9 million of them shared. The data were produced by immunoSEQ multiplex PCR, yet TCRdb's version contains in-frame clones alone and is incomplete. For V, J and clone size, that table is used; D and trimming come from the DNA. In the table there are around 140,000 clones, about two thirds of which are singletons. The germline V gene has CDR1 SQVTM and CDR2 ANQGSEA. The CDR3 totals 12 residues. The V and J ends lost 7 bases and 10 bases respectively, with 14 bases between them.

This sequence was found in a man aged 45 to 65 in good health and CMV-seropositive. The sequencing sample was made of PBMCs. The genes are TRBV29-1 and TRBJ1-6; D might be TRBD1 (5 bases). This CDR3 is CSAGGAGSPLHF. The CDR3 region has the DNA TGCAGCGCTGGTGGGGCGGGGTCACCCCTCCACTTT.